The table lists the clone carrying this T cell receptor (beta chain) with many counts. As yet, its antigen is unknown. The sample comes from a study of T cell repertoires in cytomegalovirus infection. Study background: Recently described HLA-C-restricted plus well-studied HLA-B-restricted CMV epitopes were used. It can be stated that public TCR beta signatures indicated CMV infection as well as a matching HLA type. Study-wide points: Individuals carrying CMV plus the relevant HLA were identified by cumulative frequency of public TCR beta families.

TCRdb processed the reads anew with MiXCR; each CDR3 protein has one entry. The sample lists 380,000 or so distinct CDR3 sequences, roughly 34% occurring once. CDR3 length: 12 amino acids. V was clipped by 5 bases and J by 2 bases, with 4 bases between them. The sequenced sample was cultured PBMCs, obtained from culture after CMV antigen stimulation. The TCR was taken from a human donor in good health (CMV status not recorded). Some clones in this sample may be carry-over from other donors' samples. This chain joins TRBV12-3 or TRBV12-4 and TRBJ1-5; D uncertain. CDR3 sequence reads: CASSEGNQPQHF. The DNA for the CDR3 is TGTGCCAGCAGTGAGGGCAATCAGCCCCAGCATTTT.